This T cell receptor (beta chain) was sequenced during a study of a mutant IDH1 vaccine in newly diagnosed glioma. Documented time point: week 23, last vaccination. What each vaccine dose contained was 300 ug of mutant IDH1 20-mer peptide, accompanied by topical imiquimod. Concerning this clone: No antigen is known for it.

The CDR3 is made up of 15 amino acids. The V gene's germline CDR1 is MNHEY and CDR2 SMNVEV (reference sequence). V lost 2 bases, J lost 0 bases, and 8 bases lay in between. Sequenced by immunoSEQ multiplex PCR; TCRdb stores in-frame clones only, minus some. The sample lists just over 65,000 clones; around 82% were seen once. The chain uses TRBV27 and TRBJ1-3; unclear D gene. This TCR was recovered from a young man with glioma. This material consisted of PBMCs, taken from a glioma patient whose treatment included an IDH1 peptide vaccine. The CDR3 nucleotides are TGTGCCAGCAGTTTAATGGGGAGCTCTGGAAACACCATATATTTT. Its translation: CASSLMGSSGNTIYF.